This TCR beta chain was identified in a study of cytomegalovirus exposure and HLA in healthy donors. At the level of the study: Across almost 400 genotyped donors, just over 80% landed in the Caucasian-associated ancestry cluster.

Likely unrecorded immune exposures existed in these nominally healthy donors. 13 Jbeta primers and 60 Vbeta primers were used for the PCR. The data were produced by immunoSEQ multiplex PCR, yet TCRdb's version contains in-frame clones alone and is incomplete. In the table there are some 95,000 clones, around 77% of which are singletons. Only a few counts were recorded for this clone. Antigen unknown. The study's findings and limits: Presence/absence analyses assumed roughly uniform sequencing depth across donors. In a later analysis, HLA-associated TCR beta chains were more clonally expanded than equally common others.

This CDR3 is 13 amino acids long. Germline assignment: CDR1 SGHRS and CDR2 YFSETQ. Trimming removed 7 bases from V and 4 bases from J, with 13 bases in between. The chain links TRBV5-1 to TRBJ2-3, with D hard to call. Sequenced sample: PBMCs. This TCR was recovered from a man over 45 in good health and CMV-seropositive. This CDR3 reads CASGQTPPDTQYF. CDR3 in DNA: TGCGCCAGCGGCCAAACCCCACCAGATACGCAGTATTTT.